Listed here are 4 T cell receptor beta chains from one sample, sequenced in a study of siplizumab effects on memory and regulatory T cells. The assay was immunoSEQ multiplex PCR, and TCRdb's table has in-frame clones only and misses some. The repertoire holds 100,000 or so clones, about 90% seen once, with approximately 0.71% in the top ten. Input material: Tregs sorted from blood. The origin of the receptors is a human donor in good health.

The V and J genes are TRBV19 and TRBJ1-2, with D maybe TRBD1 (6 bases). Per the germline V gene, CDR1 is LNHDA and CDR2 is SQIVND (reference sequence). The CDR3 has 14 residues. The V end was cut by 10 bases, the J end by 3 bases, with 18 bases between. This CDR3 is CATIGWGLDYGYTF. The CDR3 region has the DNA TGTGCCACCATAGGGTGGGGGCTCGACTATGGCTACACCTTC.

This clone showed up just once. This chain joins TRBV2 and TRBJ1-3; D is uncertain. Trimming removed 6 bases from V and 4 bases from J, with 10 bases in between. This CDR3 comprises 13 residues. From germline, CDR1 is SNHLY and CDR2 FYNNEI. The CDR3 region has the DNA TGTGCCAGCAGGGTGGGATTAGGAAACACCATATATTTT. Translating gives CASRVGLGNTIYF.

This rearrangement joins TRBV7-6 to TRBJ2-5; 7 bases match TRBD1. This CDR3 has 13 amino acids. Trimming removed 4 bases from V and 4 bases from J; junction bases left unmatched: 3. Looked up from germline, CDR1 is SGHVS and CDR2 is FNYEAQ. CDR3 in DNA: TGTGCCAGCAGCTCTAGGGGGCGAGAGACCCAGTACTTC. Its protein is CASSSRGRETQYF.

The J gene is TRBJ2-5, the V gene TRBV7-8; TRBD1 might be the D (5 bases). Trimming took off 4 bases at V and 2 bases at J, with 8 bases between the two ends. Germline V gene sequence: CDR1 SGHVS, CDR2 FQNEAQ. CDR3 length equals 13 residues. CDR3 nucleotides: TGTGCCAGCAGCTGGGGCAGACAAGAGACCCAGTACTTC. Protein product: CASSWGRQETQYF.